This T cell receptor (beta chain) appears in the sequencing data of a study of vaccination and CD4 T cells after COVID-19. At the level of the study: The convalescents, six males and four females, included two who were Hispanic.

General study points: Of the reactive clones in convalescent patients, a median about 90% showed up only post-vaccination.

About this clonotype: Its antigen is not identified.

Cultured CD4+ T cells had their DNA profiled by the Oncomine TCR Beta short-read assay. Scientists extracted genomic DNA from CD4+ T cells grown in culture. TCRdb reanalysed the PCR reads using MiXCR and keeps one entry per CDR3 protein. In the table there are about 20,000 distinct CDR3 sequences, roughly 23% of which are singletons. Treatment: roughly 10-day PBMC culture with coronavirus spike peptide pools or control peptides (ViraFEST assay). The CDR3 consists of 13 residues. The V and J ends lost 5 bases and 1 base respectively, with 10 bases between them. Germline CDR1 is DFQATT and CDR2 is SNEGSKA (reference sequence).

This receptor was obtained from a human donor with COVID-19. The material sequenced was cultured CD4+ T cells from blood. The gene calls are TRBV20-1 and TRBJ2-3, with D possibly being TRBD1 (5 bases). The CDR3 protein is CSAYTGGTDTQYF. For the CDR3, the DNA is TGCAGTGCTTATACAGGAGGCACAGATACGCAGTATTTT.